This TCR beta chain was recovered during a study of shared clonotypes between healthy human individuals. As for the study in general: Per donor, CD8 memory used one plate, CD8 naive used two, CD4 memory used three and CD4 naive used three.

Study results and caveats: Non-shared clonotypes had lower generation probabilities than those shared by all four donors.

Each replicate PCR on the sorted subsets used 150 to 200 ng DNA (roughly 30,000 T cell genomes). Here immunoSEQ multiplex PCR was the method, and the copy in TCRdb shows in-frame clones only, minus some. The repertoire consists of roughly 2,300,000 clones, with roughly 92% occurring once and the leading ten covering 0.3% to 0.4%. V shed 4 bases and J shed 5 bases, with 9 bases lying between them. The CDR3 has 12 amino acids. Per the germline V gene, CDR1 is GTSNPN and CDR2 is SVGIG (reference sequence). About this clone: Its antigen is unknown.

The receptor was isolated from a man aged 18 to 30 in good health. Some clones in this sample may be carry-over from other donors' samples. The V and J genes are TRBV30 and TRBJ2-1, with a possible D match to TRBD2 (6 bases). The specimen sequenced was naive CD4+ T cells from PBMCs. Subset specified: CD45RA+ positively selected. CDR3 in amino acids: CAWMAGNNEQFF. The CDR3 nucleotides are TGTGCCTGGATGGCGGGAAACAATGAGCAGTTCTTC.